A single sample is the source of the 5 T cell receptor beta chains below, sequenced in a study of blood T cell repertoires in COVID-19. Produced via immunoSEQ multiplex PCR; TCRdb's table is partial and in-frame only. Of 200,000 to 300,000 clones listed, roughly four fifths are singletons. The specimen was peripheral blood. The receptors derive from a woman aged 60 to 75 with active or convalescent COVID-19.

The V call is TRBV7-3, the J call TRBJ1-1, with 7 bases fitting TRBD1. J lost 4 bases, V lost 4 bases, and 3 bases had no gene match. The germline V gene encodes CDR1 SGHTA and CDR2 FQGTGA. This CDR3 is built from 13 residues. The CDR3 DNA reads TGTGCCAGCAGCTCATCAGGGGGCACTGAAGCTTTCTTT. Protein: CASSSSGGTEAFF. The full variable domain, in which reference TRBV7-3 and TRBJ1-1 provide the parts outside the CDR3, is GAGVSQTPSNKVTEKGKYVELRCDPISGHTALYWYRQSLGQGPEFLIYFQGTGAADDSGLPNDRFFAVRPEGSVSTLKIQRTERGDSAVYLCASSSSGGTEAFFGQGTRLTVV.

This sequence joins TRBV6-6 and TRBJ2-7, with TRBD2 identical over 7 bases. V lost 5 bases, J lost 5 bases, and 6 bases stayed unmatched. Germline values: CDR1 MNHNY, CDR2 SVGAGI (reference sequence). The CDR3 has 13 amino acids. As DNA, the CDR3 is TGTGCCAGCAGTCAGACGGCGGGGGACGAGCAGTACTTC. Translated: CASSQTAGDEQYF.

V is TRBV4-1 and J is TRBJ1-4, with D possibly being TRBD1 (5 bases). V was clipped by 1 base and J by 4 bases, with 10 bases between them. Per germline, CDR1 MGHRA and CDR2 YSYEKL. The CDR3 totals 15 residues. The CDR3 loop reads CASSQAGAGNEKLFF. The CDR3 DNA reads TGCGCCAGCAGCCAAGCTGGGGCAGGTAATGAAAAACTGTTTTTT.

The V gene is TRBV30, the J gene TRBJ1-5; the match to TRBD1 covers 9 bases. CDR1 is GTSNPN and CDR2 is SVGIG in the germline V gene (reference sequence). The ends lost 1 base at V and 4 bases at J; junction bases unmatched: 5. The CDR3 totals 15 residues. The CDR3 DNA sequence: TGTGCCTGGAGTGCCCACAGGGGGCGAAATCAGCCCCAGCATTTT. It encodes CAWSAHRGRNQPQHF.

CDR3 DNA sequence: TGTGCCAGCAGCCTGGTGAGGGCCGTAAATTCACCCCTCCACTTT. Amino acid sequence: CASSLVRAVNSPLHF. The chain employs TRBV7-9 and TRBJ1-6, with no clear D. Between the trimmed V and J ends, which lost 5 bases and 7 bases, there was a span of 15 bases. This CDR3 contains 15 residues. Germline loops: CDR1 SEHNR, CDR2 FQNEAQ (reference sequence).